The 16 T cell receptor beta chains below were found in one sample sequenced in a study of Ad26.COV2.S vaccination and SARS-CoV-2 variants. Produced via immunoSEQ multiplex PCR; TCRdb's table is partial and in-frame only. The table records hundreds of thousands of clones, roughly 84% of them present only once. The treatment here: 15 to 20 received Ad26.COV2.S at low or high dose, single or two shots; five or six received placebo; per-sample allocation not given. Sampling took place 63 days after the first vaccine or placebo injection. The sample was peripheral blood, taken in a trial of Ad26.COV2.S vaccine versus placebo. The origin of the receptors is a person aged 18-65 years who received the Ad26.COV2.S COVID-19 vaccine or a placebo.

In this sample, this clone turned up once. The chain employs TRBV25-1 and TRBJ1-1; TRBD1 matches 12 bases. Per the germline V gene, CDR1 is MGHDK and CDR2 is SYGVNS. The CDR3 extends over 17 amino acids. V was clipped by 8 bases and J by 5 bases; unmatched bases: 15. In DNA form, the CDR3 reads TGTGCCAGCGGGGTTCCGGGACAGGGGGCGCGGGGGACTGAAGCTTTCTTT. Translated: CASGVPGQGARGTEAFF. The whole variable domain, remainder taken from reference TRBV25-1 and TRBJ1-1, is EADIYQTPRYLVIGTGKKITLECSQTMGHDKMYWYQQDPGMELHLIHYSYGVNSTEKGDLSSESTVSRIRTEHFPLTLESARPSHTSQYLCASGVPGQGARGTEAFFGQGTRLTVV.

The rearrangement joins TRBV25-1 to TRBJ1-6, with D uncertain. The V end lost 3 bases, the J end lost 7 bases, and 13 bases lay between the germline ends. This CDR3 has 15 residues. The V gene's germline CDR1 is MGHDK and CDR2 SYGVNS. The CDR3, as DNA: TGTGCCAGCAGTGAGTGGGCCTTGGGCAATTCACCCCTCCACTTT. Encoded protein: CASSEWALGNSPLHF.

J is TRBJ2-7 and V is TRBV28; D is possibly TRBD2 (6 bases). The CDR3 sequence is 13 residues long. Germline CDR1 is MDHEN and CDR2 is SYDVKM. V gave up 6 bases and J gave up 2 bases, with 11 bases separating them. CDR3 sequence: CASSGGATYEQYF. The CDR3 region has the DNA TGTGCCAGCAGCGGCGGGGCCACCTACGAGCAGTACTTC. The full variable domain, rest sourced from reference TRBV28 and TRBJ2-7, is DVKVTQSSRYLVKRTGEKVFLECVQDMDHENMFWYRQDPGLGLRLIYFSYDVKMKEKGDIPEGYSVSREKKERFSLILESASTNQTSMYLCASSGGATYEQYFGPGTRLTVT.

The chain recombines TRBV18 with TRBJ1-5; no firm D call. The V and J ends lost 2 bases and 1 base respectively, with 9 bases between them. Germline CDR1 and CDR2: KGHSH and LQKENI. This CDR3 has 15 residues. The CDR3 region is CASSPTGDSNQPQHF. CDR3 coding DNA: TGTGCCAGCTCACCAACGGGCGACAGCAATCAGCCCCAGCATTTT.

V gene TRBV9 combines with J gene TRBJ1-4, with 7 bases aligning to TRBD1. The CDR3 extends over 14 amino acids. Germline CDR1 is SGDLS and CDR2 is YYNGEE. J gave up 8 bases and V 3 bases, and 7 bases lay outside the gene matches. CDR3 residues: CASSAGTVGEKLFF. The CDR3 region has the DNA TGTGCCAGCAGCGCCGGGACAGTTGGCGAAAAACTGTTTTTT.

The chain joins TRBV19 to TRBJ2-5; the D gene could be TRBD1 or TRBD2 (5 bases each). This CDR3 spans 14 amino acids. Germline CDR1 LNHDA, CDR2 SQIVND (reference sequence). Between the trimmed V and J ends, which lost 9 bases and 3 bases, there was a span of 17 bases. The CDR3 region has the DNA TGTGCCAGCGCGACAGCCACCGGGGAAGAGACCCAGTACTTC. It specifies CASATATGEETQYF.

The rearrangement uses TRBV5-1 and TRBJ1-3; D remains unclear. Looked up from germline, CDR1 is SGHRS and CDR2 is YFSETQ. V was clipped by 0 bases and J by 1 base, with 11 bases between them. CDR3 length equals 16 residues. The CDR3 spells CASSLDRVGSGNTIYF. The CDR3 DNA reads as TGCGCCAGCAGCTTGGATCGGGTGGGGTCTGGAAACACCATATATTTT.

This clone was recorded only once. This chain connects TRBV6-2 or TRBV6-3 to TRBJ2-3; D unresolved. Per germline, CDR1 MNHEY and CDR2 SVGEGT. The ends were cut back, 6 bases at V and 1 base at J, with 14 bases in the middle. This CDR3 has 15 residues. CDR3 DNA: TGTGCCAGCAGCTTTACGGGCTTCGGCACAGATACGCAGTATTTT. This sequence encodes CASSFTGFGTDTQYF.

This clone was counted a single time. The chain carries TRBV18 and TRBJ2-4; no firm D call. The V gene lost 1 base and the J gene lost 0 bases, with 7 bases spanning the gap. The CDR3 is made up of 15 amino acids. Germline values: CDR1 KGHSH, CDR2 LQKENI. Here the CDR3 DNA reads TGTGCCAGCTCACCACGGGCGTTAGCCAAAAACATTCAGTACTTC. Its protein is CASSPRALAKNIQYF.

The chain combines TRBV19 with TRBJ1-5; tentative D call: TRBD1 (6 bases). The V gene's germline CDR1 is LNHDA and CDR2 SQIVND (reference sequence). Trimming removed 4 bases from V and 6 bases from J, with 13 bases in between. This CDR3 is 14 amino acids long. The CDR3 reads CASSKQGLGQPQHF. The CDR3 DNA reads TGTGCCAGTAGTAAACAGGGTTTAGGTCAGCCCCAGCATTTT. Drawing the rest from reference TRBV19 and TRBJ1-5, the complete variable domain is DGGITQSPKYLFRKEGQNVTLSCEQNLNHDAMYWYRQDPGQGLRLIYYSQIVNDFQKGDIAEGYSVSREKKESFPLTVTSAQKNPTAFYLCASSKQGLGQPQHFGDGTRLSIL.

This clone was observed a handful of times. The chain uses TRBV7-8 and TRBJ1-5; D call uncertain. V was cut by 5 bases and J by 0 bases, with 20 bases left in between. The CDR3 extends over 18 amino acids. CDR1 and CDR2 (germline): SGHVS, FQNEAQ. CDR3 region: CASSLVSGGQYSNQPQHF. DNA for the CDR3: TGTGCCAGCAGCCTAGTTTCCGGCGGGCAGTATAGCAATCAGCCCCAGCATTTT.

The chain joins TRBV7-3 to TRBJ1-6; D is ambiguous. The germline V gene has CDR1 SGHTA and CDR2 FQGTGA. The CDR3 loop spans 13 amino acids. V gave up 7 bases and J gave up 6 bases, with 10 bases separating them. The CDR3 nucleotides are TGTGCCAGCATCCGGGTGTTTAATTCACCCCTCCACTTT. Protein product: CASIRVFNSPLHF.

J is TRBJ1-3 and V is TRBV28; D remains unclear. CDR3 length: 13 amino acids. Trimming stripped 5 bases from V and 0 bases from J, with 5 bases between. Germline CDR1 and CDR2: MDHEN and SYDVKM. CDR3 protein: CASSGSSGNTIYF. The CDR3 nucleotides read TGTGCCAGCAGTGGGAGCTCTGGAAACACCATATATTTT.

The J gene is TRBJ1-6, the V gene TRBV12-3 or TRBV12-4; D uncertain. CDR3 length equals 13 residues. Between the trimmed V and J ends, which lost 4 bases and 6 bases, there was a span of 7 bases. This chain's CDR3 is CASSSAGNSPLHF. In nucleotides, the CDR3 is TGTGCCAGCAGTTCGGCAGGTAATTCACCCCTCCACTTT.

The rearrangement uses TRBV6-2 or TRBV6-3 and TRBJ2-1; 9 bases are shared with TRBD2. J was trimmed by 8 bases and V by 2 bases; bases with no gene match: 7. The germline V gene encodes CDR1 MNHEY and CDR2 SVGEGT. The CDR3 totals 15 residues. For the CDR3, the DNA is TGTGCCAGCAGTTACGCCGGGACTAGCTTCGATGAGCAGTTCTTC. Protein: CASSYAGTSFDEQFF.

V is TRBV4-1 and J is TRBJ2-3; tentative D call: TRBD1 (6 bases). The CDR3 totals 15 residues. Per germline, CDR1 MGHRA and CDR2 YSYEKL. Deletions cut 1 base from V and 2 bases from J, with 10 bases between. In nucleotides, the CDR3 is TGCGCCAGCAGCCAAGTACAGGGATACACAGATACGCAGTATTTT. Encoded protein: CASSQVQGYTDTQYF.